These T cell receptor beta chains were read from a single sample in a study of Graves' ophthalmopathy and Graves' hyperthyroidism. TCRdb ran MiXCR on the multiplex PCR reads and lists one entry per CDR3 protein. The repertoire has over a million distinct CDR3 sequences, about 36% of them found once; the top ten carry approximately 10%. Input material: peripheral blood or thyroid tissue (not recorded which). The receptor set was obtained from an adult man with Graves' hyperthyroidism. The CDR3 runs from the conserved cysteine through the conserved F or W. The order of the fields is D gene, clone size, V gene, J gene, CDR3 DNA, CDR3 protein. A D gene is named only where the DNA matches it firmly. Rows give clone size only sometimes, using once, few, many, or a class for an expanded clone.

D gene: -
clone size: -
V gene: TRBV5-1
J gene: TRBJ1-2
CDR3 DNA: TGCGCCAGCCCCCGGGTAAGGGACGGCTACACCTTC
CDR3 protein: CASPRVRDGYTF

D gene: TRBD1
clone size: many
V gene: TRBV4-3
J gene: TRBJ2-7
CDR3 DNA: TGCGCCAGCAGCCAAGGGACAGGGGGCTCCTACGAGCAGTACTTC
CDR3 protein: CASSQGTGGSYEQYF

D gene: -
clone size: many
V gene: TRBV7-9
J gene: TRBJ1-4
CDR3 DNA: TGTGCCAGCAGCTTCACTGAAAAACTGTTTTTT
CDR3 protein: CASSFTEKLFF

D gene: -
clone size: -
V gene: TRBV4-1
J gene: TRBJ1-5
CDR3 DNA: TGCGCCAGCAGCCAAGATGGTGGGCCCAATCAGCCCCAGCATTTT
CDR3 protein: CASSQDGGPNQPQHF

D gene: -
clone size: -
V gene: TRBV2
J gene: TRBJ1-4
CDR3 DNA: TGTGCCAGCAGTGATTTCGTCAGGACAGAAAATGAAAAACTGTTTTTT
CDR3 protein: CASSDFVRTENEKLFF

D gene: -
clone size: -
V gene: TRBV10-3
J gene: TRBJ1-1
CDR3 DNA: TGTGCCATCAGTCCGGGGGAGGCGCGGACTGAAGCTTTCTTT
CDR3 protein: CAISPGEARTEAFF

D gene: -
clone size: many
V gene: TRBV4-3
J gene: TRBJ1-2
CDR3 DNA: TGCGCCAGCAGCCAAGGAGGGGGCTATGGCTACACCTTC
CDR3 protein: CASSQGGGYGYTF

D gene: -
clone size: few
V gene: TRBV13
J gene: TRBJ1-3
CDR3 DNA: TGTGCCAGCAGCCCCCGACAGGCTGGAAACACCATATATTTT
CDR3 protein: CASSPRQAGNTIYF

D gene: -
clone size: few
V gene: TRBV18
J gene: TRBJ1-1
CDR3 DNA: TGTGCCAGCTCACCGGTGATCACTGAAGCTTTCTTT
CDR3 protein: CASSPVITEAFF

D gene: -
clone size: -
V gene: TRBV5-1
J gene: TRBJ2-7
CDR3 DNA: TGCGCCAGCAGCCCCCTTGGCGGGGACGAGCAGTACTTC
CDR3 protein: CASSPLGGDEQYF

D gene: -
clone size: many
V gene: TRBV7-3
J gene: TRBJ2-2
CDR3 DNA: TGTGCCAGCAGCTTACTCTCAGGTCGAAACACCGGGGAGCTGTTTTTT
CDR3 protein: CASSLLSGRNTGELFF

D gene: TRBD2
clone size: once
V gene: TRBV7-2
J gene: TRBJ2-7
CDR3 DNA: TGTGCCAGCAGCTTAGGGACTAGCGGGGGGACCTACGAGCAGTACTTC
CDR3 protein: CASSLGTSGGTYEQYF